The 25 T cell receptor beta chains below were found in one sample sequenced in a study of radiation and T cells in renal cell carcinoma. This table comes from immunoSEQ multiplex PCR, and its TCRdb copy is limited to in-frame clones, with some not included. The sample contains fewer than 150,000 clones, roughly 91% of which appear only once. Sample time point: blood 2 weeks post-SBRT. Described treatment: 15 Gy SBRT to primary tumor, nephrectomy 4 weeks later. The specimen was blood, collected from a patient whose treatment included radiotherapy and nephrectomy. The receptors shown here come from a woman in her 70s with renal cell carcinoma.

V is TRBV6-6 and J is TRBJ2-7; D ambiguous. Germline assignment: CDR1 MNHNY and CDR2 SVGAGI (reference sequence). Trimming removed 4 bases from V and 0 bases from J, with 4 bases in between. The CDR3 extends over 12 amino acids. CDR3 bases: TGTGCCAGCAGTTCAAGCTCCTACGAGCAGTACTTC. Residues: CASSSSSYEQYF.

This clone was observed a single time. CDR3 coding DNA: TGTGCCAGCAGCGCCGGACTGACTAACTATGGCTACACCTTC. Translated, it gives CASSAGLTNYGYTF. This chain links TRBV28 with TRBJ1-2; D unresolved. Germline lookup yields CDR1 MDHEN and CDR2 SYDVKM. Trimming stripped 6 bases from V and 0 bases from J, with 11 bases between. The CDR3 has 14 residues.

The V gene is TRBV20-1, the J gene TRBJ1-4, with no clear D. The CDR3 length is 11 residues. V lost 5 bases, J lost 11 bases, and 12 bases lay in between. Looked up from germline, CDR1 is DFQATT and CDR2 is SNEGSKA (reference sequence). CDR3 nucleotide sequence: TGCAGTGCTCGGACGTCCGGGAAACTGTTTTTT. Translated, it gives CSARTSGKLFF.

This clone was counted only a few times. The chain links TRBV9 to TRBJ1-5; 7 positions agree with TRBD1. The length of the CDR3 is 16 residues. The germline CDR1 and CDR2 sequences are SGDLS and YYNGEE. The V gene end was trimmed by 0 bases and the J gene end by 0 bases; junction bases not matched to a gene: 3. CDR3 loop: CASSVGTGDSNQPQHF. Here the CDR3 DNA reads TGTGCCAGCAGCGTAGGCACAGGGGATAGCAATCAGCCCCAGCATTTT. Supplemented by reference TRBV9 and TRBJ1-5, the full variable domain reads DSGVTQTPKHLITATGQRVTLRCSPRSGDLSVYWYQQSLDQGLQFLIQYYNGEERAKGNILERFSAQQFPDLHSELNLSSLELGDSALYFCASSVGTGDSNQPQHFGDGTRLSIL.

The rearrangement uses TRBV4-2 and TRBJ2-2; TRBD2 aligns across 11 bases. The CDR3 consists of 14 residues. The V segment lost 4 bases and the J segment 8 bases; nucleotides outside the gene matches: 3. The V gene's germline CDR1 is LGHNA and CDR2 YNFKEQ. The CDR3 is CASSPRTSGGELFF. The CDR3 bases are TGTGCCAGCAGCCCCCGGACTAGCGGGGGGGAGCTGTTTTTT.

DNA for the CDR3: TGTGCCAGCAGTTTATCGGGGCTCCAGTCTAACTATGGCTACACCTTC. Its translation is CASSLSGLQSNYGYTF. This chain links TRBV27 with TRBJ1-2; a possible D gene is TRBD1 (5 bases). Germline V gene lookup returns CDR1 MNHEY and CDR2 SMNVEV (reference sequence). The V end lost 0 bases, the J end lost 0 bases, and 11 bases lay between the germline ends. This CDR3 is built from 16 residues.

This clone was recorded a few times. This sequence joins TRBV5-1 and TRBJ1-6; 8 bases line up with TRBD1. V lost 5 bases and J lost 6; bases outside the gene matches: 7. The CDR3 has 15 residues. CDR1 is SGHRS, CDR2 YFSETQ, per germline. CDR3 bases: TGCGCCAGCAGTCTTACGACAGGGGCTAATTCACCCCTCCACTTT. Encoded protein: CASSLTTGANSPLHF. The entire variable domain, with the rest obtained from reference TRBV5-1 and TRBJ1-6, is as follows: KAGVTQTPRYLIKTRGQQVTLSCSPISGHRSVSWYQQTPGQGLQFLFEYFSETQRNKGNFPGRFSGRQFSNSRSEMNVSTLELGDSALYLCASSLTTGANSPLHFGNGTRLTVT.

The CDR3 sequence: CASSPLAGGIGTGELFF. For the CDR3, the DNA is TGTGCCAGCAGCCCTCTAGCGGGGGGGATTGGCACCGGGGAGCTGTTTTTT. This chain joins TRBV9 and TRBJ2-2, with 12 bases fitting TRBD2. The V gene's germline CDR1 is SGDLS and CDR2 YYNGEE. V trimming: 4 bases; J trimming: 4 bases; junction bases outside the gene matches: 8. CDR3 length: 17 residues.

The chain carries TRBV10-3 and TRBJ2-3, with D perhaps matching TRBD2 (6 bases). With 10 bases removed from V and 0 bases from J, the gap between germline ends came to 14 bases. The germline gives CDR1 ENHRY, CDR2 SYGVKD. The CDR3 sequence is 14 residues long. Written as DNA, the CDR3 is TGTGCCACGGGACTTAGCGGTAGCACAGATACGCAGTATTTT. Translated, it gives CATGLSGSTDTQYF.

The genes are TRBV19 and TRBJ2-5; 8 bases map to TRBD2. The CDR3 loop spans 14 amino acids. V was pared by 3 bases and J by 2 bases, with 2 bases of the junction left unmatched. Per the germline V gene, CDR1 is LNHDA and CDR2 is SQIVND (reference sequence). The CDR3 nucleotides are TGTGCCAGTAGTATGGGCGGGGGGCAAGAGACCCAGTACTTC. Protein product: CASSMGGGQETQYF.

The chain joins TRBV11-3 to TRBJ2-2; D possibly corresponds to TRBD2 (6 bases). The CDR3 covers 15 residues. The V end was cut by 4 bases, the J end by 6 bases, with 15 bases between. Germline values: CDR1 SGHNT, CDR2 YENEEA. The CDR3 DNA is TGTGCCAGCAGCTCGATAGCGGAAGGCGCCGGGGAGCTGTTTTTT. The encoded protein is CASSSIAEGAGELFF.

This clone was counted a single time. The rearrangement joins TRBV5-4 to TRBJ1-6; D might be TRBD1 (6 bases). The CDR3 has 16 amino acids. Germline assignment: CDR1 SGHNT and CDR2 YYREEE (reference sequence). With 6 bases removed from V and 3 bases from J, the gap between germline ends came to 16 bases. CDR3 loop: CASTLWTVNYNSPLHF. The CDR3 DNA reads TGTGCCAGCACTCTCTGGACAGTGAACTATAATTCACCCCTCCACTTT.

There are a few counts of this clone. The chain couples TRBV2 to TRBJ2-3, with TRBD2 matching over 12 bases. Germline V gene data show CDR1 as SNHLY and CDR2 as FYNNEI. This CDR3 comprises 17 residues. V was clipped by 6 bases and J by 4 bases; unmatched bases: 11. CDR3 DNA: TGTGCCAGCAGGGCGCGGGCTAGCGGGGGGGGTGCAGATACGCAGTATTTT. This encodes CASRARASGGGADTQYF.

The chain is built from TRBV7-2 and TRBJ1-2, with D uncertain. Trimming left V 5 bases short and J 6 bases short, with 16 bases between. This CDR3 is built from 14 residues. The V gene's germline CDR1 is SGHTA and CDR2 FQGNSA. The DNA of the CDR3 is TGTGCCAGCAGCCCTTCTAGGGTTGGGCATGGCTACACCTTC. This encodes CASSPSRVGHGYTF.

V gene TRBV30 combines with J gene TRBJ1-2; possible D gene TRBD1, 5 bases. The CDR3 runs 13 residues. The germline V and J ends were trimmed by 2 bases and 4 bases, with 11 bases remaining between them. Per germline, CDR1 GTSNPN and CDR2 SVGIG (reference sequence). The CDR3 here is CAWSTGQVYGYTF. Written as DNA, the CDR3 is TGTGCCTGGAGTACGGGGCAGGTCTATGGCTACACCTTC.

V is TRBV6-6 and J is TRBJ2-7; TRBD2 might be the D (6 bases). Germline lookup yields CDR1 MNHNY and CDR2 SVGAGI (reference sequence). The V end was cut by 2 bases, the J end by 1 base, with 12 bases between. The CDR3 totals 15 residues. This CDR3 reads CASSYKSGLSYEQYF. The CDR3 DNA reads TGTGCCAGCAGTTACAAAAGCGGACTATCCTACGAGCAGTACTTC.

CDR3 DNA: TGTGCCAGCAGTGAAAAAAGTTCGACAGACTATTCCAGAAACACCATATATTTT. This encodes CASSEKSSTDYSRNTIYF. This sequence joins TRBV2 and TRBJ1-3, with D perhaps TRBD1 (5 bases). There are 18 residues in the CDR3. The germline CDR1 and CDR2 sequences are SNHLY and FYNNEI. Trimming removed 2 bases from V and 5 bases from J, with 22 bases in between. The whole variable domain, remainder taken from reference TRBV2 and TRBJ1-3, is EPEVTQTPSHQVTQMGQEVILRCVPISNHLYFYWYRQILGQKVEFLVSFYNNEISEKSEIFDDQFSVERPDGSNFTLKIRSTKLEDSAMYFCASSEKSSTDYSRNTIYFGEGSWLTVV.

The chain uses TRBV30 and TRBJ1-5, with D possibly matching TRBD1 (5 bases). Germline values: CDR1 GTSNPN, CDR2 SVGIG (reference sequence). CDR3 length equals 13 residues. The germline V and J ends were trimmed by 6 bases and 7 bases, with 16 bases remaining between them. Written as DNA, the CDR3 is TGTGCCTGTTGCCAGGGAGTGGAGCAGCCCCAGCATTTT. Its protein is CACCQGVEQPQHF.

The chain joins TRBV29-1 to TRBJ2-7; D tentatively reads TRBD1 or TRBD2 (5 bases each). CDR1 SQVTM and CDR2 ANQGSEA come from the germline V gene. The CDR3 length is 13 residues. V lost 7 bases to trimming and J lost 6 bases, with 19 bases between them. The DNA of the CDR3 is TGCAGCGCGCGACACCCAGGGAGTTCCGAGCAGTACTTC. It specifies CSARHPGSSEQYF.

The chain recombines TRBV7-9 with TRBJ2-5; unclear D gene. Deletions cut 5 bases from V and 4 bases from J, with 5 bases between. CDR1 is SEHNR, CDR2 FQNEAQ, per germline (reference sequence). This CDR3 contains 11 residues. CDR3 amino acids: CASSPLETQYF. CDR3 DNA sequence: TGTGCCAGCAGCCCCTTAGAGACCCAGTACTTC.

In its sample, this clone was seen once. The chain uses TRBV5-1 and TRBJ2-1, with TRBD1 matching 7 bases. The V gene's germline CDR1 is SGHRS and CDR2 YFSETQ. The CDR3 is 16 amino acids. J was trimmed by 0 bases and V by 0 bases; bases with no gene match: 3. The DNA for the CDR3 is TGCGCCAGCAGCTTGGTGGCAGGGGGCTCCTACAATGAGCAGTTCTTC. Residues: CASSLVAGGSYNEQFF. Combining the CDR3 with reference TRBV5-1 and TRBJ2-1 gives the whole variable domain KAGVTQTPRYLIKTRGQQVTLSCSPISGHRSVSWYQQTPGQGLQFLFEYFSETQRNKGNFPGRFSGRQFSNSRSEMNVSTLELGDSALYLCASSLVAGGSYNEQFFGPGTRLTVL.

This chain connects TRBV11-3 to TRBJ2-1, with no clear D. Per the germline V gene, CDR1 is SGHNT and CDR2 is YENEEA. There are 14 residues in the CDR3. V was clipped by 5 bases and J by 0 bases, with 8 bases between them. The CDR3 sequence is CASSPSGSYNEQFF. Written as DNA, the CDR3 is TGTGCCAGCAGCCCTTCAGGCTCCTACAATGAGCAGTTCTTC.

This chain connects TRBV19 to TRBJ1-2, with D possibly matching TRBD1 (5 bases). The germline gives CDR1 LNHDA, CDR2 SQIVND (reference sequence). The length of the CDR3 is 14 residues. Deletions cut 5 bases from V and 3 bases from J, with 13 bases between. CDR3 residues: CASSSQGRYYGYTF. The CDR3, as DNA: TGTGCCAGTAGTTCCCAGGGCCGTTACTATGGCTACACCTTC.

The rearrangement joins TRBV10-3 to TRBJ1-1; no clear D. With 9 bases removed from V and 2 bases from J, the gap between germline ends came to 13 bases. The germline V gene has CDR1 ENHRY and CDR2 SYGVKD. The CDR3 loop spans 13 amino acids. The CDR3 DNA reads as TGTGCCATAACGACATACTCCAACACTGAAGCTTTCTTT. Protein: CAITTYSNTEAFF.

CDR3 DNA sequence: TGTGCCAGTAGACTAACCGGGACAGGGCTAACTAGCTCCTACGAGCAGTACTTC. It is translated as CASRLTGTGLTSSYEQYF. J is TRBJ2-7 and V is TRBV19; TRBD1 agrees at 9 bases. V was pared by 6 bases and J by 0 bases, with 15 bases of the junction left unmatched. This CDR3 contains 18 residues. Germline lookup yields CDR1 LNHDA and CDR2 SQIVND (reference sequence).